The 9 T cell receptor beta chains below all came from one sample that was sequenced in a study. Each CDR3 protein is one row after TCRdb ran MiXCR on the RT-PCR reads. The sample has more than 550,000 distinct CDR3 sequences, 13% to 15% seen once; the top ten hold 3.6%. The sequencing sample was made of memory CD4+ T cells from blood. These receptors came from a female donor in good health, serving as a healthy control.

The chain recombines TRBV5-5 with TRBJ1-2; D might be TRBD1 (6 bases). The length of the CDR3 is 14 residues. Trimming took off 6 bases at V and 6 bases at J, with 18 bases between the two ends. CDR1 SGHKS and CDR2 YYEKEE come from the germline V gene (reference sequence). Here the CDR3 reads CASTREGVRDGYTF. The CDR3 region has the DNA TGTGCCAGCACCCGGGAGGGGGTCCGGGATGGCTACACCTTC.

The genes are TRBV27 and TRBJ1-2, with TRBD1 matching over 8 bases. The V gene's germline CDR1 is MNHEY and CDR2 SMNVEV (reference sequence). J lost 7 bases, V lost 5 bases, and 6 bases had no gene match. The CDR3 sequence is 13 residues long. Here the CDR3 reads CASSTSGGFGYTF. The DNA for the CDR3 is TGTGCCAGCAGTACATCAGGGGGCTTTGGCTACACCTTC.

The chain carries TRBV7-9 and TRBJ1-1; 11 bases are a match to TRBD1. CDR3 length equals 13 residues. The V gene's germline CDR1 is SEHNR and CDR2 FQNEAQ (reference sequence). V was clipped by 5 bases and J by 10 bases; unmatched bases: 6. The DNA for the CDR3 is TGTGCCAGCAGCGAAATGGGACAGGGGGTAGCTTTCTTT. Translating gives CASSEMGQGVAFF.

This clonotype was seen at least ten times. The chain joins TRBV5-1 to TRBJ2-2; D tentatively reads TRBD1 or TRBD2 (6 bases each). V shed 2 bases and J shed 5 bases, with 16 bases lying between them. CDR1 is SGHRS, CDR2 YFSETQ, per germline. The CDR3 has 16 residues. CDR3 in DNA: TGCGCCAGCAGCTTTGATTGGGGGGCGCGGACCGGGGAGCTGTTTTTT. Translated, it gives CASSFDWGARTGELFF.

This clonotype was seen only a few times. The V call is TRBV6-2 or TRBV6-3, the J call TRBJ2-4, with a weak D call TRBD1 (5 bases). Germline CDR1 and CDR2: MNHEY and SVGEGT. The CDR3 length is 14 residues. The ends were cut back, 5 bases at V and 5 bases at J, with 13 bases in the middle. Here the CDR3 DNA reads TGTGCCAGCAGTCACCCCGACAGACAAAACATTCAGTACTTC. It encodes CASSHPDRQNIQYF.

J is TRBJ2-3 and V is TRBV18; D not certain. Trimming took 1 base from V and 4 from J, leaving 9 bases between them. The CDR3 loop spans 14 amino acids. Germline V gene sequence: CDR1 KGHSH, CDR2 LQKENI. The CDR3 protein is CASSPQSLSDTQYF. In nucleotides, the CDR3 is TGTGCCAGCTCACCACAAAGTCTGTCAGATACGCAGTATTTT.

This clonotype was counted between two and nine times. The V gene is TRBV6-5, the J gene TRBJ1-4, with D possibly being TRBD1 (6 bases). From germline, CDR1 is MNHEY and CDR2 SVGAGI. The CDR3 runs to 14 residues. V lost 6 bases, J lost 8 bases, and 16 bases lay in between. In DNA, the CDR3 is TGTGCCAGCAGGCCCTCAGGGGCTAGCGAAAAACTGTTTTTT. Translated: CASRPSGASEKLFF.

The chain uses TRBV10-3 and TRBJ2-3; no reliable D call. Germline values: CDR1 ENHRY, CDR2 SYGVKD. The V gene lost 7 bases and the J gene lost 4 bases, with 12 bases spanning the gap. This CDR3 spans 13 amino acids. The CDR3 DNA is TGTGCCATCAAAAAGGGTACAGCAGATACGCAGTATTTT. Translated, it gives CAIKKGTADTQYF.

This clonotype was seen more than once but under ten times. CDR3 sequence (DNA): TGCGCCAGCAGCCAAGCCGGGACAGGCACAGATACGCAGTATTTT. Its translation is CASSQAGTGTDTQYF. This chain connects TRBV4-1 to TRBJ2-3; 7 nucleotides align to TRBD1. This CDR3 is 15 amino acids long. From germline, CDR1 is MGHRA and CDR2 YSYEKL. V lost 1 base, J lost 1 base, and 2 bases stayed unmatched.